The subject of this entry is one TCR beta chain. Antigen specificity is unknown. Healthy bone marrow donors formed the donor group. The data are from a study of cytomegalovirus exposure and HLA in healthy donors. Whole-study results and caveats: When the data were analyzed later, several of the most significant clusters appeared to be linked to common viral pathogens. A prior analysis recorded that most TCR beta V segments were productive about 90% or about 30% of the time.

Germline CDR1 reads ENHRY; CDR2 reads SYGVKD. V lost 4 bases, J lost 5 bases, and 12 bases lay in between. The CDR3 covers 14 residues. The PCR was carried out with 60 Vbeta primers and 13 Jbeta primers. Assay used: immunoSEQ multiplex PCR; TCRdb lists only in-frame clones, some missing. Of roughly 150,000 clones listed, approximately 80% were seen once; the top ten hold under 8%. Sequencing was carried out using PBMCs. The chain couples TRBV10-3 to TRBJ1-5, with D possibly being TRBD1 (5 bases). This sequence was found in a woman aged 45-60 years in good health and CMV-seropositive. The chain's CDR3 is CAISGEGRYQPQHF. As DNA, the CDR3 is TGTGCCATCAGTGGAGAGGGGAGGTATCAGCCCCAGCATTTT.